These 26 T cell receptor beta chains came from one sample sequenced in a study of beta chain features in type 1 diabetes. Expressed TCRB transcripts got sequenced, as all isolated RNA was reverse transcribed. The table came from immunoSEQ multiplex PCR; TCRdb's copy has only in-frame clones and leaves some out. The top ten clones hold approximately 0.099% of a sample with just over 600,000 clones, about 16% of them seen once. Sample: naive CD4+ T cells from blood. Receptors originate from a man aged 18 to 30 in good health.

The chain uses TRBV10-3 and TRBJ2-6; 9 bases map to TRBD1. This CDR3 has 16 residues. The V gene end was trimmed by 9 bases and the J gene end by 0 bases; junction bases not matched to a gene: 6. Germline V lookup: CDR1 ENHRY, CDR2 SYGVKD. In nucleotides, the CDR3 is TGTGCCATGGGACAGGGCAGAAGCTCTGGGGCCAACGTCCTGACTTTC. It codes for CAMGQGRSSGANVLTF.

This clone was counted a few times. The rearrangement uses TRBV2 and TRBJ1-1, with unresolved D. The germline gives CDR1 SNHLY, CDR2 FYNNEI. The CDR3 extends over 14 amino acids. V was pared by 5 bases and J by 1 base, with 11 bases between. The CDR3 DNA follows: TGTGCCAGCAGTCGAAGGGCACGGAACACTGAAGCTTTCTTT. Amino acids: CASSRRARNTEAFF.

This clone has a handful of counts. The CDR3 region is CASSTPGAGASGANVLTF. In DNA form, the CDR3 reads TGTGCCAGTAGTACGCCTGGGGCTGGGGCCTCTGGGGCCAACGTCCTGACTTTC. J is TRBJ2-6 and V is TRBV19, with a weak D call TRBD1 (5 bases). CDR3 size: 18 residues. Germline V gives CDR1 LNHDA, CDR2 SQIVND (reference sequence). With 4 bases removed from V and 0 bases from J, the gap between germline ends came to 16 bases.

The rearrangement uses TRBV5-4 and TRBJ2-3; D is possibly TRBD2 (6 bases). The V end was cut by 0 bases, the J end by 6 bases, with 20 bases between. CDR1 and CDR2 (germline): SGHNT, YYREEE (reference sequence). The CDR3 is 17 residues long. The CDR3, as DNA: TGTGCCAGCAGCTTGGGGGATAGCGGTCGGGCAGGTGATACGCAGTATTTT. Its translation is CASSLGDSGRAGDTQYF.

The chain uses TRBV7-2 and TRBJ2-7; 8 bases agree with TRBD2. The J segment lost 4 bases and the V segment lost 4 bases, leaving 6 bases of the junction unmatched. This CDR3 is built from 14 residues. The germline V gene encodes CDR1 SGHTA and CDR2 FQGNSA. CDR3 in DNA: TGTGCCAGCAGCTCTCCAGCGGGGGTGTACGAGCAGTACTTC. The encoded protein is CASSSPAGVYEQYF.

This rearrangement joins TRBV7-3 to TRBJ2-7; the D is unclear. The V end was cut by 1 base, the J end by 9 bases, with 10 bases between. Germline values: CDR1 SGHTA, CDR2 FQGTGA. CDR3 length: 12 residues. The CDR3 here is CASSLINGLQYF. CDR3 DNA: TGTGCCAGCAGCTTAATTAATGGGTTGCAGTACTTC.

This clone was counted only a few times. The V call is TRBV27, the J call TRBJ1-2; D uncertain. The V and J ends lost 5 bases and 6 bases respectively, with 10 bases between them. This CDR3 contains 12 residues. Germline V lookup: CDR1 MNHEY, CDR2 SMNVEV (reference sequence). The CDR3 is CASSRGRNGYTF. As DNA, the CDR3 is TGTGCCAGCAGTCGAGGGAGAAATGGCTACACCTTC.

V usage is TRBV7-6 and J usage is TRBJ1-5; TRBD1 agrees at 7 bases. J lost 5 bases, V lost 1 base, and 2 bases had no gene match. The length of the CDR3 is 14 residues. Germline V CDR1 and CDR2: SGHVS, FNYEAQ. CDR3 sequence (DNA): TGTGCCAGCAGCTTAGAGACAGGGTATCAGCCCCAGCATTTT. It translates to CASSLETGYQPQHF.

This chain links TRBV5-1 with TRBJ2-2, with 7 bases identical to TRBD1. V dropped 3 bases and J dropped 8; count of bases not matched to a gene: 10. Germline loops: CDR1 SGHRS, CDR2 YFSETQ. The CDR3 consists of 15 residues. The CDR3 sequence: CASSSGQAVVGELFF. The CDR3 DNA reads TGCGCCAGCAGCTCTGGACAGGCCGTAGTAGGGGAGCTGTTTTTT.

The table lists this clone with a few counts. V usage is TRBV5-1 and J usage is TRBJ2-2; TRBD1 matches at 9 bases. Germline V CDR1 and CDR2: SGHRS, YFSETQ. This CDR3 contains 15 residues. The ends lost 2 bases at V and 6 bases at J; junction bases unmatched: 5. The CDR3 DNA sequence: TGCGCCAGCAGCTTCAACAGGGGGCTTCCCGGGGAGCTGTTTTTT. This translates into CASSFNRGLPGELFF. Drawing the rest from reference TRBV5-1 and TRBJ2-2, the complete variable domain is KAGVTQTPRYLIKTRGQQVTLSCSPISGHRSVSWYQQTPGQGLQFLFEYFSETQRNKGNFPGRFSGRQFSNSRSEMNVSTLELGDSALYLCASSFNRGLPGELFFGEGSRLTVL.

A few counts support this clone. V usage is TRBV11-1 and J usage is TRBJ1-6; D gene unclear. Germline values: CDR1 SGHAT, CDR2 FQDESV (reference sequence). There are 15 residues in the CDR3. V was shortened by 4 bases and J by 0 bases, with 7 bases between the two germline ends. The CDR3 sequence is CASSSGSSYNSPLHF. The CDR3 DNA sequence: TGTGCCAGCAGCTCTGGAAGCTCCTATAATTCACCCCTCCACTTT.

The V and J genes are TRBV20-1 and TRBJ1-2; no clear D. Germline V CDR1 and CDR2: DFQATT, SNEGSKA (reference sequence). The V and J ends lost 5 bases and 2 bases respectively, with 6 bases between them. The length of the CDR3 is 11 residues. Here the CDR3 reads CSAVGNYGYTF. CDR3 nucleotide sequence: TGCAGTGCTGTGGGGAACTATGGCTACACCTTC.

The table lists this clone with a few counts. V gene TRBV7-3 combines with J gene TRBJ2-1; TRBD1 agrees at 8 bases. The CDR3 spans 14 residues. CDR1 and CDR2 (germline): SGHTA, FQGTGA. With V trimmed by 5 bases and J by 9 bases, 9 bases remained unmatched. The CDR3 is CASSQDRAYGEQFF. The CDR3 bases are TGTGCCAGCAGCCAGGACAGGGCGTACGGTGAGCAGTTCTTC.

This clone was seen only a few times. The V gene is TRBV25-1, the J gene TRBJ1-4; 9 bases map to TRBD1. Germline CDR1 and CDR2: MGHDK and SYGVNS. The CDR3 has 15 amino acids. With 5 bases clipped from V and 6 bases from J, the junction kept 7 bases outside the gene matches. CDR3 in amino acids: CASSRDRAGDEKLFF. The CDR3 coding sequence is TGTGCCAGCAGTCGGGACAGGGCCGGGGATGAAAAACTGTTTTTT.

Only a few counts were recorded for this clone. The chain uses TRBV9 and TRBJ2-3, with D perhaps given as TRBD1 or TRBD2 (5 bases each). The germline V gene has CDR1 SGDLS and CDR2 YYNGEE. Trimming removed 10 bases at V and 2 bases at J, with 17 bases between. The length of the CDR3 is 14 residues. For the CDR3, the DNA is TGTGCCCGGGGACCCCCTCGAACCACAGATACGCAGTATTTT. It encodes CARGPPRTTDTQYF.

This clone came up a few times. The V call is TRBV15, the J call TRBJ1-4, with D possibly being TRBD1 (6 bases). The V and J ends lost 3 bases and 5 bases respectively, with 13 bases between them. Germline V gives CDR1 LNHNV, CDR2 YYDKDF (reference sequence). The CDR3 extends over 15 amino acids. Written as DNA, the CDR3 is TGTGCCACCAGCAGTGAACGGGGGCCGAATGAAAAACTGTTTTTT. Translating it yields CATSSERGPNEKLFF.

This sequence joins TRBV5-6 and TRBJ2-7, with a possible D match to TRBD2 (6 bases). Germline V gene sequence: CDR1 SGHDT, CDR2 YYEEEE. This CDR3 has 15 amino acids. The ends were cut back, 2 bases at V and 4 bases at J, with 16 bases in the middle. This CDR3 is CASSFDGSRGYEQYF. The CDR3 nucleotides are TGTGCCAGCAGCTTTGACGGGAGTAGGGGATACGAGCAGTACTTC.

J is TRBJ2-7 and V is TRBV2; 11 bases align to TRBD2. Losses at the gene ends were 4 bases for V and 4 bases for J; bases not matched to a gene: 6. CDR1 SNHLY and CDR2 FYNNEI come from the germline V gene. The CDR3 runs 15 residues. The CDR3 sequence: CASSGGTSGNYEQYF. DNA for the CDR3: TGTGCCAGCAGTGGAGGGACTAGCGGAAATTACGAGCAGTACTTC.

The CDR3 nucleotides are TGTGCCAGCAGTGAACTTAACGGCGGGAACCCTACCTACAATGAGCAGTTCTTC. Protein product: CASSELNGGNPTYNEQFF. The chain recombines TRBV6-1 with TRBJ2-1; a possible D gene is TRBD2 (6 bases). CDR3 length: 18 amino acids. Germline V gives CDR1 MNHNS, CDR2 SASEGT. V was clipped by 2 bases and J by 2 bases, with 19 bases between them.

The chain recombines TRBV15 with TRBJ2-7, with TRBD2 identical over 10 bases. This CDR3 is 19 amino acids long. Per germline, CDR1 LNHNV and CDR2 YYDKDF (reference sequence). V shed 4 bases and J 0 bases; nucleotides not matched to a gene: 15. As DNA, the CDR3 is TGTGCCACCAGCACGCGGAGCGGGAGGGCTAACCAGAACTCCTACGAGCAGTACTTC. Translating it yields CATSTRSGRANQNSYEQYF.

V is TRBV7-3 and J is TRBJ2-7, with TRBD2 as a possible D gene (6 bases). The CDR3 loop spans 16 amino acids. Germline V gene sequence: CDR1 SGHTA, CDR2 FQGTGA. Trimming took off 0 bases at V and 0 bases at J, with 12 bases between the two ends. CDR3 coding DNA: TGTGCCAGCAGCTTAACGGGCCCGACTAGCTCCTACGAGCAGTACTTC. It specifies CASSLTGPTSSYEQYF.

This chain joins TRBV11-3 and TRBJ2-1, with a tentative D call TRBD1 (5 bases). CDR3 length: 15 residues. Trimming left V 5 bases short and J 2 bases short, with 13 bases between. From germline, CDR1 is SGHNT and CDR2 YENEEA. CDR3 in DNA: TGTGCCAGCAGCCCCGGTGGGGCCACCTACAATGAGCAGTTCTTC. This sequence encodes CASSPGGATYNEQFF. Full variable domain (missing parts from reference TRBV11-3 and TRBJ2-1): EAGVVQSPRYKIIEKKQPVAFWCNPISGHNTLYWYLQNLGQGPELLIRYENEEAVDDSQLPKDRFSAERLKGVDSTLKIQPAELGDSAVYLCASSPGGATYNEQFFGPGTRLTVL.

A few counts support this clone. V usage is TRBV11-2 and J usage is TRBJ1-1; TRBD1 matches 8 bases. This CDR3 spans 13 amino acids. Germline values: CDR1 SGHAT, CDR2 FQNNGV. The V and J ends lost 4 bases and 8 bases, in that order; junction bases with no gene match: 6. In DNA form, the CDR3 reads TGTGCCAGCAGCTCTCTCGACAGGGGAGAAGCTTTCTTT. Its protein product is CASSSLDRGEAFF.

This chain uses TRBV30 with TRBJ1-5; no firm D call. Germline V gene data show CDR1 as GTSNPN and CDR2 as SVGIG (reference sequence). CDR3 length: 16 amino acids. V was shortened by 0 bases and J by 0 bases, with 12 bases between the two germline ends. The CDR3 sequence: CAWSVRGRYSNQPQHF. The CDR3 DNA follows: TGTGCCTGGAGTGTACGCGGGAGATATAGCAATCAGCCCCAGCATTTT.

The rearrangement joins TRBV2 to TRBJ2-5; 10 bases align to TRBD1. This CDR3 is built from 18 residues. Germline-derived CDR1 and CDR2 are SNHLY and FYNNEI. The J segment lost 4 bases and the V segment lost 6 bases, leaving 17 bases of the junction unmatched. CDR3 region: CASSGTGVVLEFRETQYF. CDR3 nucleotide sequence: TGTGCCAGCAGCGGGACAGGGGTTGTTTTGGAGTTTAGAGAGACCCAGTACTTC. The variable domain in full, completed from reference TRBV2 and TRBJ2-5, reads EPEVTQTPSHQVTQMGQEVILRCVPISNHLYFYWYRQILGQKVEFLVSFYNNEISEKSEIFDDQFSVERPDGSNFTLKIRSTKLEDSAMYFCASSGTGVVLEFRETQYFGPGTRLLVL.

This clone has only a few counts. This chain connects TRBV5-4 to TRBJ2-7; no clear D. V shed 5 bases and J shed 5 bases, with 8 bases lying between them. The CDR3 extends over 11 amino acids. Germline CDR1 SGHNT, CDR2 YYREEE (reference sequence). The CDR3 is CASRYGNEQYF. For the CDR3, the DNA is TGTGCCAGCAGGTATGGCAACGAGCAGTACTTC.